The 21 T cell receptor beta chains below were found in one sample sequenced in a study of post-analysis software for immune sequencing data. Carried by the TCR beta cDNA libraries were unique molecular identifiers. One entry per CDR3 protein results from TCRdb running MiXCR on the PCR reads. This table has hundreds of thousands of distinct CDR3 sequences, roughly 40% appearing once. These receptors are not linked to any known antigen. Study outcomes and limitations: Several TRBV segments occurring more often in patients than controls included TRBV5-6, TRBV5-1 and TRBV20-1.

Specimen: blood. These receptors all come from a girl aged 10 to 17 with multiple sclerosis.

The chain links TRBV9 to TRBJ2-4; 7 positions agree with TRBD2. The length of the CDR3 is 16 residues. Unmatched junction bases numbered 6, after V lost 0 bases and J lost 3 bases. CDR1 is SGDLS and CDR2 is YYNGEE in the germline V gene. The CDR3 region is CASSVGLAERKNIQYF. DNA of the CDR3: TGTGCCAGCAGCGTAGGCCTAGCGGAACGCAAAAACATTCAGTACTTC.

This clonotype was detected a few times. The V gene is TRBV12-3 or TRBV12-4, the J gene TRBJ2-7; 13 positions match TRBD2. The V and J ends lost 3 bases and 5 bases, in that order; junction bases with no gene match: 7. The CDR3 is 16 residues long. The CDR3 DNA is TGTGCCAGCAGTTTCGGACTAGCGGGAGTGAGGAACGAGCAGTACTTC. Protein: CASSFGLAGVRNEQYF.

The rearrangement uses TRBV20-1 and TRBJ2-7, with 12 bases matching TRBD2. J gave up 6 bases and V 8 bases, and 8 bases lay outside the gene matches. The V gene's germline CDR1 is DFQATT and CDR2 SNEGSKA (reference sequence). This CDR3 has 13 amino acids. CDR3 amino acids: CSTSSGGEIEQYF. The CDR3 region has the DNA TGCAGTACCTCTAGCGGGGGGGAAATCGAGCAGTACTTC.

The chain is built from TRBV7-6 and TRBJ2-5, with 14 nucleotides matching TRBD2. Per the germline V gene, CDR1 is SGHVS and CDR2 is FNYEAQ. V lost 2 bases and J lost 4; bases outside the gene matches: 6. The CDR3 is made up of 17 amino acids. CDR3 nucleotides: TGTGCCAGCAGCTTATTGGGACTAGCGGGGGCCGGAGAGACCCAGTACTTC. Its translation is CASSLLGLAGAGETQYF.

Ten or more counts support this clonotype. The chain has TRBV20-1 and TRBJ2-4, with D unresolved. The ends were cut back, 0 bases at V and 9 bases at J, with 12 bases in the middle. The CDR3 is 13 amino acids. The germline CDR1 and CDR2 sequences are DFQATT and SNEGSKA (reference sequence). The CDR3 region is CSARDPRSSIQYF. The CDR3 coding sequence is TGCAGTGCTAGAGATCCCCGAAGCAGCATTCAGTACTTC.

The sample holds a few counts of this clonotype. The chain couples TRBV12-3 or TRBV12-4 to TRBJ2-7, with D hard to call. This CDR3 comprises 14 residues. V dropped 5 bases and J dropped 5 bases, with 16 bases sitting between them. The CDR3 region has the DNA TGTGCCAGCAGTCCACACTCTGACTCGAACGAGCAGTACTTC. Protein product: CASSPHSDSNEQYF.

This clonotype was observed a handful of times. V and J are TRBV12-3 or TRBV12-4 and TRBJ2-7; TRBD1 is a possible D gene (6 bases). The CDR3 covers 16 residues. V was trimmed by 4 bases and J by 5 bases, leaving 21 bases between them. CDR3 residues: CASSWSGQGPFDEQYF. The CDR3 coding sequence is TGTGCCAGCAGTTGGTCCGGGCAGGGGCCTTTTGACGAGCAGTACTTC.

In this sample, this clonotype turned up a few times. This sequence joins TRBV30 and TRBJ2-3; 8 bases fit TRBD2. The J segment lost 5 bases and the V segment lost 2 bases, leaving 9 bases of the junction unmatched. CDR1 GTSNPN and CDR2 SVGIG come from the germline V gene (reference sequence). The CDR3 has 15 residues. The CDR3 DNA reads TGTGCCTGGAGTAAGGCGGCGGGAGGTAGAGATACGCAGTATTTT. Translated, it gives CAWSKAAGGRDTQYF.

In its sample, this clonotype was seen once. The chain links TRBV20-1 to TRBJ2-1, with D possibly matching TRBD1 (5 bases). TRBJ2-7 matches the DNA end more closely, so the J call is doubtful. The CDR3 sequence is 14 residues long. Per germline, CDR1 DFQATT and CDR2 SNEGSKA (reference sequence). The CDR3 loop reads CSARGSRAYNEQYF. The DNA for the CDR3 is TGCAGTGCTAGAGGTAGCAGGGCCTACAATGAGCAGTACTTC.

This chain connects TRBV12-3 or TRBV12-4 to TRBJ2-3; 8 bases line up with TRBD2. After removal of 6 bases from V and 1 base from J, the junction contained 12 bases not matched to a gene. The CDR3 has 17 residues. The CDR3 sequence is CASSPLGLAGRTDTQYF. The CDR3 region has the DNA TGTGCCAGCAGCCCCCTCGGGTTAGCGGGGCGCACAGATACGCAGTATTTT.

This clonotype has more than one count but fewer than ten. V gene TRBV5-6 combines with J gene TRBJ2-5; 10 bases line up with TRBD2. The V gene's germline CDR1 is SGHDT and CDR2 YYEEEE. Trimming took 3 bases from V and 7 from J; bases not matched to a gene: 6. The CDR3 loop spans 14 amino acids. In DNA form, the CDR3 reads TGTGCCAGCAGCTCACTAGCGGGGTCAGGGACCCAGTACTTC. It encodes CASSSLAGSGTQYF.

This chain links TRBV5-1 with TRBJ2-3; D uncertain. Germline V gene data show CDR1 as SGHRS and CDR2 as YFSETQ. There are 14 residues in the CDR3. The germline V and J ends were trimmed by 0 bases and 1 base, with 6 bases remaining between them. CDR3 loop: CASSLDTGTDTQYF. The DNA of the CDR3 is TGCGCCAGCAGCTTGGACACGGGCACAGATACGCAGTATTTT.

There are a few counts of this clonotype. This chain uses TRBV4-1 with TRBJ2-1; either TRBD1 or TRBD2 may fit D (6 bases each). The CDR3 length is 13 residues. Germline CDR1 and CDR2: MGHRA and YSYEKL. V was cut by 1 base and J by 10 bases, with 11 bases left in between. The chain's CDR3 is CASSQGGGLEQFF. CDR3 DNA: TGCGCCAGCAGCCAAGGAGGGGGACTGGAGCAGTTCTTC.

The chain combines TRBV27 with TRBJ2-3; D not resolved. The germline gives CDR1 MNHEY, CDR2 SMNVEV (reference sequence). The V and J ends lost 5 bases and 2 bases respectively, with 5 bases between them. CDR3 length: 12 residues. The DNA of the CDR3 is TGTGCCAGCAGTACCAACACAGATACGCAGTATTTT. This gives the protein CASSTNTDTQYF.

This sequence joins TRBV27 and TRBJ2-5; 7 bases are shared with TRBD2. The J call is doubtful: the DNA matches TRBJ2-7 better. This CDR3 has 14 amino acids. Germline assignment: CDR1 MNHEY and CDR2 SMNVEV (reference sequence). The CDR3 DNA follows: TGTGCCAGCAGCCCCGGACTAGTAAGACACGAGCAGTACTTC. It translates to CASSPGLVRHEQYF.

The rearrangement uses TRBV20-1 and TRBJ2-7; TRBD2 aligns across 14 bases. The J call could be wrong; TRBJ2-5 is a better fit for the DNA end. In germline, CDR1 is DFQATT, CDR2 SNEGSKA (reference sequence). The length of the CDR3 is 18 residues. CDR3: CSALPLGLAGGQGETQYF. The CDR3 bases are TGCAGTGCCCTCCCGCTCGGACTAGCGGGGGGCCAGGGGGAGACCCAGTACTTC.

The V gene is TRBV27, the J gene TRBJ1-2, with 7 bases identical to TRBD1. There are 16 residues in the CDR3. The germline gives CDR1 MNHEY, CDR2 SMNVEV (reference sequence). V trimming: 8 bases; J trimming: 5 bases; junction bases outside the gene matches: 17. CDR3 sequence reads: CASCSRGVRGWYGYTF. CDR3 coding DNA: TGTGCCAGCTGCTCCCGAGGGGTCAGGGGGTGGTATGGCTACACCTTC.

This chain joins TRBV20-1 and TRBJ2-2; D remains unclear. The CDR3 spans 13 residues. Germline loops: CDR1 DFQATT, CDR2 SNEGSKA (reference sequence). V shed 6 bases and J shed 0 bases, with 8 bases lying between them. In DNA, the CDR3 is TGCAGTGCCCCGTGGGCGAACACCGGGGAGCTGTTTTTT. Translated, it gives CSAPWANTGELFF.

The chain has TRBV5-1 and TRBJ2-1; D is uncertain. The CDR3 runs to 14 residues. Germline CDR1 and CDR2: SGHRS and YFSETQ. V gave up 0 bases and J gave up 4 bases, with 8 bases separating them. CDR3 bases: TGCGCCAGCAGCTTGGATACTACTTACAATGAGCAGTTCTTC. It is translated as CASSLDTTYNEQFF.

The genes are TRBV20-1 and TRBJ2-7, with 8 bases matching TRBD2. Germline CDR1 reads DFQATT; CDR2 reads SNEGSKA (reference sequence). Unmatched junction bases numbered 6, after V lost 6 bases and J lost 2 bases. The CDR3 covers 13 residues. CDR3 loop: CSANSGKTYEQYF. The DNA of the CDR3 is TGCAGTGCCAATAGCGGGAAGACCTACGAGCAGTACTTC.

This clonotype showed up just a few times. This chain connects TRBV7-9 to TRBJ2-5; D unresolved. The DNA end favors TRBJ2-7, so the J call may be wrong. The CDR3 has 15 residues. The germline V gene has CDR1 SEHNR and CDR2 FQNEAQ (reference sequence). This chain's CDR3 is CASSPRNGPRNEQYF. DNA of the CDR3: TGTGCCAGCAGCCCCAGGAACGGACCCAGAAACGAGCAGTACTTC.